Below, one T cell receptor beta chain is given with its context. The germline V gene encodes CDR1 SGHRS and CDR2 YFSETQ. This CDR3 comprises 16 residues. The J segment lost 5 bases and the V segment lost 4 bases, leaving 5 bases of the junction unmatched. Sequencing was performed with immunoSEQ multiplex PCR; in TCRdb, only in-frame clones are kept and a portion is missing. The sample contains roughly 120,000 clones, approximately 92% of which appear only once. The data are from a study of control samples from healthy donors and cancer patients. This chain joins TRBV5-1 and TRBJ2-2; 13 bases match TRBD2. Sample: PBMCs. This sequence originates from a woman aged 45-60 years with colorectal cancer. In nucleotides, the CDR3 is TGCGCCAGCAGCGGGGGACTAGCGGGGAAAACCGGGGAGCTGTTTTTT. This encodes CASSGGLAGKTGELFF.